A single sample is the source of the 20 T cell receptor beta chains below, sequenced in a study of OX40 agonist ivuxolimab in advanced cancers. Sequenced by immunoSEQ multiplex PCR; TCRdb stores in-frame clones only, minus some. The table shows about 96,000 clones, with about 84% occurring only once. Sequencing used CD4+ or CD8+ T cells sorted from blood, obtained in a trial of the OX40 agonist ivuxolimab. The receptors originated from an adult with an advanced solid tumor such as melanoma, head and neck, liver or kidney cancer.

J is TRBJ2-7 and V is TRBV7-8; 8 bases align to TRBD1. This CDR3 is 15 amino acids long. The germline V gene has CDR1 SGHVS and CDR2 FQNEAQ. V trimming: 4 bases; J trimming: 1 base; junction bases outside the gene matches: 6. The CDR3 nucleotides read TGTGCCAGCAGCTCGGGACAGGCTCTTTCCTACGAGCAGTACTTC. This encodes CASSSGQALSYEQYF. Filled out from reference TRBV7-8 and TRBJ2-7, the complete variable domain reads GAGVSQSPRYKVAKRGQDVALRCDPISGHVSLFWYQQALGQGPEFLTYFQNEAQLDKSGLPSDRFFAERPEGSVSTLKIQRTQQEDSAVYLCASSSGQALSYEQYFGPGTRLTVT.

The V and J genes are TRBV12-5 and TRBJ2-7; TRBD1 matches 10 bases. The CDR3 is made up of 15 amino acids. J gave up 5 bases and V 3 bases, and 7 bases lay outside the gene matches. Looked up from germline, CDR1 is LGHNT and CDR2 is FRNRAP. In DNA form, the CDR3 reads TGTGCTAGTGGTTTCGGGGACAGGGGCGACCACGAGCAGTACTTC. Protein product: CASGFGDRGDHEQYF.

This chain links TRBV19 with TRBJ2-5; no reliable D call. CDR1 LNHDA and CDR2 SQIVND come from the germline V gene (reference sequence). V was shortened by 5 bases and J by 5 bases, with 9 bases between the two germline ends. CDR3 length equals 12 residues. CDR3 region: CASSPPGETQYF. The CDR3 DNA is TGTGCCAGTAGTCCCCCCGGGGAGACCCAGTACTTC.

This clone showed up just once. The chain uses TRBV19 and TRBJ2-5; D may be TRBD2 (5 bases). The CDR3 has 15 residues. Germline loops: CDR1 LNHDA, CDR2 SQIVND (reference sequence). Deletions cut 10 bases from V and 2 bases from J, with 20 bases between. In nucleotides, the CDR3 is TGTGCCAATATTCGTCCAGGACGGGGTCAAGAGACCCAGTACTTC. Amino acid sequence: CANIRPGRGQETQYF. Variable domain in full (rest from reference TRBV19 and TRBJ2-5): DGGITQSPKYLFRKEGQNVTLSCEQNLNHDAMYWYRQDPGQGLRLIYYSQIVNDFQKGDIAEGYSVSREKKESFPLTVTSAQKNPTAFYLCANIRPGRGQETQYFGPGTRLLVL.

The chain couples TRBV5-6 to TRBJ1-4; 10 nucleotides match TRBD1. CDR1 is SGHDT, CDR2 YYEEEE, per germline. V lost 0 bases to trimming and J lost 8 bases; unmatched junction nucleotides: 4. The CDR3 runs to 15 residues. The chain's CDR3 is CASSLGDRGGEKLFF. DNA of the CDR3: TGTGCCAGCAGCTTGGGGGACAGGGGAGGAGAAAAACTGTTTTTT.

The rearrangement joins TRBV15 to TRBJ1-1; D remains unclear. V lost 2 bases and J lost 11, with 12 bases in between. CDR1 is LNHNV and CDR2 is YYDKDF in the germline V gene (reference sequence). The CDR3 contains 12 residues. CDR3 in DNA: TGTGCCACCAGCAGAATCTCATCAGAGGCTTTCTTT. This codes for CATSRISSEAFF. The variable domain in full, completed from reference TRBV15 and TRBJ1-1, reads DAMVIQNPRYQVTQFGKPVTLSCSQTLNHNVMYWYQQKSSQAPKLLFHYYDKDFNNEADTPDNFQSRRPNTSFCFLDIRSPGLGDTAMYLCATSRISSEAFFGQGTRLTVV.

This chain connects TRBV11-2 to TRBJ2-1; D unresolved. V was pared by 0 bases and J by 7 bases, with 4 bases between. There are 12 residues in the CDR3. Germline values: CDR1 SGHAT, CDR2 FQNNGV. The CDR3 coding sequence is TGTGCCAGCAGCTTAGAGGCAAATGAGCAGTTCTTC. It is translated as CASSLEANEQFF.

This sequence joins TRBV5-1 and TRBJ1-5; D not certain. The V gene lost 4 bases and the J gene lost 0 bases, with 8 bases spanning the gap. The CDR3 has 14 amino acids. Germline V CDR1 and CDR2: SGHRS, YFSETQ. CDR3 in amino acids: CASSPDYSNQPQHF. The DNA for the CDR3 is TGCGCCAGCAGCCCGGATTATAGCAATCAGCCCCAGCATTTT.

This clone was detected only a few times. The sample holds other DNA sequences that translate to the same CDR3. This sequence joins TRBV2 and TRBJ2-2; D gene ambiguous. The CDR3 consists of 14 residues. The germline V gene has CDR1 SNHLY and CDR2 FYNNEI. Trimming left V 6 bases short and J 1 base short, with 9 bases between. CDR3 sequence: CASRGGLNTGELFF. DNA for the CDR3: TGTGCCAGCAGGGGCGGCCTGAACACCGGGGAGCTGTTTTTT.

The rearrangement links TRBV5-1 to TRBJ1-2; a possible D gene is TRBD1 (6 bases). Germline CDR1 and CDR2: SGHRS and YFSETQ. The CDR3 runs 14 residues. V was pared by 4 bases and J by 6 bases, with 16 bases between. The CDR3 protein is CASSPGGGGDGYTF. In DNA, the CDR3 is TGCGCCAGCAGCCCCGGTGGCGGGGGCGATGGCTACACCTTC.

The J gene is TRBJ1-4, the V gene TRBV7-7, with a possible D match to TRBD1 (6 bases). The CDR3 is made up of 18 amino acids. Trimming shortened V by 0 bases and J by 7 bases, and 21 bases separated the two germline ends. Germline assignment: CDR1 SSHAT and CDR2 FNYEAQ (reference sequence). The DNA of the CDR3 is TGTGCCAGCAGCTTAGCGCTGTGGGTTGGGGGCGGGAGTGAAAAACTGTTTTTT. It translates to CASSLALWVGGGSEKLFF.

This clone appeared a single time. V is TRBV2 and J is TRBJ1-5; 9 nucleotides match TRBD1. Germline V gene data show CDR1 as SNHLY and CDR2 as FYNNEI. The CDR3 is made up of 15 amino acids. The trim removed 6 bases at V and 4 bases at J, leaving 7 bases unmatched. CDR3 bases: TGTGCCAGCAGCCGTCCGGGACAGGGTAATCAGCCCCAGCATTTT. Translating gives CASSRPGQGNQPQHF.

The genes are TRBV7-3 and TRBJ2-1, with D uncertain. Germline V gene lookup returns CDR1 SGHTA and CDR2 FQGTGA. The V gene lost 2 bases and the J gene lost 8 bases, with 10 bases spanning the gap. The CDR3 sequence is 13 residues long. This CDR3 is CASSLSPPDEQFF. DNA of the CDR3: TGTGCCAGCAGCTTATCCCCCCCCGATGAGCAGTTCTTC.

J is TRBJ1-2 and V is TRBV19; D gene uncertain. The CDR3 runs 18 residues. Looked up from germline, CDR1 is LNHDA and CDR2 is SQIVND (reference sequence). V lost 5 bases to trimming and J lost 6 bases, with 28 bases between them. Written as DNA, the CDR3 is TGTGCCAGTAGTGAGCGGACCCAACTCGCAGTTCTTAGGCATGGCTACACCTTC. The encoded protein is CASSERTQLAVLRHGYTF.

Only a few counts were recorded for this clone. The chain couples TRBV6-1 to TRBJ2-7; D may match TRBD1 or TRBD2 (6 bases each). The germline gives CDR1 MNHNS, CDR2 SASEGT. The CDR3 totals 11 residues. V shed 7 bases and J shed 6 bases, with 10 bases lying between them. The CDR3 DNA is TGTGCCAGCACTGAGGGGGGCGAGCAGTACTTC. It is translated as CASTEGGEQYF.

V usage is TRBV7-2 and J usage is TRBJ2-7, with D possibly matching TRBD2 (6 bases). The CDR3 sequence is 18 residues long. V lost 6 bases and J 3 bases, leaving 27 bases between the germline ends. Germline V gene data show CDR1 as SGHTA and CDR2 as FQGNSA. The CDR3 protein is CASSLRWGVGASDYEQYF. As DNA, the CDR3 is TGTGCCAGCAGTTTAAGGTGGGGGGTCGGGGCTAGCGACTACGAGCAGTACTTC.

The rearrangement links TRBV6-5 to TRBJ1-4; TRBD1 matches at 8 bases. The germline V gene has CDR1 MNHEY and CDR2 SVGAGI. V gave up 2 bases and J gave up 8 bases; unmatched junction bases: 10. The CDR3 runs 16 residues. The CDR3: CASSYGDRRGNEKLFF. In nucleotides, the CDR3 is TGTGCCAGCAGTTACGGGGACAGGCGAGGGAACGAAAAACTGTTTTTT.

The chain employs TRBV12-5 and TRBJ2-2, with 10 nucleotides matching TRBD1. CDR1 and CDR2 (germline): LGHNT, FRNRAP. This CDR3 is built from 16 residues. V shed 5 bases, J shed 1 base, and the junction held 4 bases outside the gene matches. CDR3 sequence reads: CASGIGTGENTGELFF. CDR3 sequence (DNA): TGTGCTAGTGGTATCGGGACAGGGGAGAACACCGGGGAGCTGTTTTTT.

The gene calls are TRBV19 and TRBJ1-2, with D perhaps TRBD1 (5 bases). Germline loops: CDR1 LNHDA, CDR2 SQIVND (reference sequence). The CDR3 totals 14 residues. Trimming took off 7 bases at V and 4 bases at J, with 16 bases between the two ends. The CDR3 DNA reads TGTGCCAGTAACTCTAATAGGGACCCCTATGGCTACACCTTC. Residues: CASNSNRDPYGYTF.

The genes are TRBV19 and TRBJ1-5; TRBD1 matches at 7 bases. The germline V gene has CDR1 LNHDA and CDR2 SQIVND (reference sequence). Germline trimming cut 8 bases from V and 5 bases from J; bases unmatched to any gene: 6. The CDR3 totals 13 residues. The CDR3 reads CASEDRLYQPQHF. CDR3 in DNA: TGTGCCAGTGAGGACAGGCTTTATCAGCCCCAGCATTTT.